These 13 T cell receptor beta chains share one sample of origin, sequenced in a study of T cells in women clearing cervical HPV infection. Assay: immunoSEQ multiplex PCR; the TCRdb copy retains only in-frame clones and omits some. In total, the table holds 25,000 to 35,000 clones. The sample consisted of blood buffy coat. Every receptor here comes from a woman between 18 and 75 years old with a cervical HPV16 infection that either progressed to CIN3+ or cleared (not recorded which).

About this clone itself: With the read ending 3 residues before the CDR3 end, the germline J gene is used to fill in that end. This chain uses TRBV13 with TRBJ2-5; D may be TRBD2 (6 bases). Germline V gives CDR1 PRHDT, CDR2 FYEKMQ (reference sequence). The CDR3 totals 15 residues. The sequenced CDR3 bases are TGTGCCAGCAGCTTAAGGCTAGCGCGCACAGATACC. Translation: CASSLRLARTDT. The complete CDR3 sequence is CASSLRLARTDTQYF.

On this clone itself: Read sequence stops 3 residues before the CDR3 end, and the germline J gene provides the missing end. This rearrangement joins TRBV20-1 to TRBJ2-1; 9 bases are a match to TRBD2. The V gene's germline CDR1 is DFQATT and CDR2 SNEGSKA (reference sequence). The V and J ends lost 3 bases and 7 bases, in that order; junction bases with no gene match: 10. The CDR3 contains 15 residues. Incomplete CDR3 DNA: TGCAGTGCTAGTACTGGCGGGAGGGCCGTGAATGAG. This encodes CSASTGGRAVNE. In full, the CDR3 reads CSASTGGRAVNEQFF.

Notes on this clone: The observed sequence ends 3 residues before the CDR3 terminus, with the missing tail filled in from the germline J gene. The genes are TRBV30 and TRBJ2-2, with 8 bases aligning to TRBD2. This CDR3 is 17 amino acids long. Germline lookup yields CDR1 GTSNPN and CDR2 SVGIG (reference sequence). The sequenced part of the CDR3 DNA is TGTGCCTGGAACCCCAGCGGGAGACACTCTGGGGCCAACGTG. Translating gives CAWNPSGRHSGANV. The whole CDR3 protein reads CAWNPSGRHSGANVLFF.

Concerning this clone: The missing CDR3 end, 3 residues past where the read stops, is filled in from the germline J gene. The chain has TRBV20-1 and TRBJ1-1; 9 bases align to TRBD1. The CDR3 covers 16 residues. CDR1 is DFQATT, CDR2 SNEGSKA, per germline (reference sequence). After removal of 1 base from V and 5 bases from J, the junction contained 11 bases not matched to a gene. The part of the CDR3 DNA that was read is TGCAGTGCTAGAGCCCCGGACAGGGGTCGGTGGACTGAA. This codes for CSARAPDRGRWTE. From start to end, the CDR3 is CSARAPDRGRWTEAFF.

As concerns this clone: The read falls 3 residues short of the CDR3 end, and the missing part is taken from the germline J gene. V gene TRBV2 combines with J gene TRBJ2-2; TRBD2 agrees at 9 bases. The CDR3 loop spans 16 amino acids. Germline CDR1 is SNHLY and CDR2 is FYNNEI. Unmatched junction bases numbered 14, after V lost 6 bases and J lost 9 bases. The CDR3 sequence: CASSPPGLAYTRELFF. CDR3 bases read: TGTGCCAGCAGCCCTCCGGGACTAGCCTATACCCGGGAG.

Worth noting for this clone: The read is 3 residues too short to cover the CDR3 end, so that end is filled in from the germline J gene. The chain links TRBV5-4 to TRBJ2-1; possible D gene TRBD2, 6 bases. The CDR3 has 14 residues. Trimming removed 0 bases from V and 4 bases from J, with 8 bases in between. In germline, CDR1 is SGHNT, CDR2 YYREEE (reference sequence). CDR3 bases read: TGTGCCAGCAGCTTGGTAGCGGAGTACAATGAG. This sequence encodes CASSLVAEYNE. The entire CDR3 protein is CASSLVAEYNEQFF.

CDR3 in amino acids: CSALVGGLRDYTF. Incomplete CDR3 DNA: TGCAGTGCTCTGGTTGGGGGCCTTCGGGAC. This chain links TRBV20-1 with TRBJ1-2; maybe TRBD1 (6 bases). The read halts 3 residues ahead of the CDR3 end, with the missing end drawn from the germline J gene. The germline V gene encodes CDR1 DFQATT and CDR2 SNEGSKA (reference sequence). This CDR3 comprises 13 residues.

Of note for this clone: The read ends 3 residues early relative to the CDR3; the germline J gene fills the gap. The genes are TRBV6-1 and TRBJ1-2; D unclear. This CDR3 is built from 18 residues. Germline V gene sequence: CDR1 MNHNS, CDR2 SASEGT. The CDR3 DNA, read in part, is TGTGCCAGCAGTGAAGCGGGCCTAGCGGGTCCCAGCTCCTACGAC. Its translation is CASSEAGLAGPSSYD. The full-length CDR3 reads as CASSEAGLAGPSSYDYTF.

The CDR3 is CSVGGLQNTEAFF. The sequenced CDR3 bases are TGCAGCGTTGGCGGGCTACAGAACACTGAA. The chain has TRBV29-1 and TRBJ1-1; D is unclear. The read ends 3 residues before the CDR3 terminus; that terminus is restored from the germline J gene. Germline CDR1 reads SQVTM; CDR2 reads ANQGSEA. The CDR3 contains 13 residues. Trimming removed 4 bases from V and 1 base from J, with 10 bases in between.

A note on this clone: The read ends 3 residues early relative to the CDR3; the germline J gene fills the gap. The chain recombines TRBV5-4 with TRBJ2-3; D is perhaps TRBD2 (5 bases). The germline CDR1 and CDR2 sequences are SGHNT and YYREEE (reference sequence). There are 15 residues in the CDR3. V was pared by 4 bases and J by 1 base, with 13 bases between. The chain's CDR3 is CASSPGGAGTDTQYF. Incomplete CDR3 DNA: TGTGCCAGCAGCCCCGGTGGAGCGGGCACAGATACG.

With regard to this clone: Read coverage stops 3 residues before the CDR3 terminus; the germline J gene supplies the remainder. The chain uses TRBV7-8 and TRBJ2-3, with 7 bases that match TRBD1. This CDR3 is 14 amino acids long. Germline CDR1 reads SGHVS; CDR2 reads FQNEAQ. The covered CDR3 bases are TGTGCCAGCAGCTTAGGGACAGGACAAGAGACG. It translates to CASSLGTGQET. The whole CDR3 protein is CASSLGTGQETQYF.

Details on this clone: The sequenced fragment ends 3 residues before the CDR3 boundary, so the rest is inferred from the germline J gene. This sequence joins TRBV5-5 and TRBJ2-4, with 12 bases lining up with TRBD2. Germline V CDR1 and CDR2: SGHKS, YYEKEE (reference sequence). CDR3 length: 14 amino acids. Here the CDR3 reads CASSLETSGSNQYF. The DNA read from the CDR3 is TGTGCCAGCAGCTTGGAGACTAGCGGGAGTAAT.

Details on this clone: The CDR3 end is not reached by the read, which stops 3 residues before it; the germline J gene fills it in. V usage is TRBV7-8 and J usage is TRBJ1-1, with TRBD1 identical over 8 bases. The trim removed 3 bases at V and 1 base at J, leaving 1 base unmatched. The germline V gene has CDR1 SGHVS and CDR2 FQNEAQ. The CDR3 totals 14 residues. The CDR3 spells CASSLDRANTEAFF. Partial CDR3 DNA: TGTGCCAGCAGCTTGGACAGGGCGAACACTGAA.